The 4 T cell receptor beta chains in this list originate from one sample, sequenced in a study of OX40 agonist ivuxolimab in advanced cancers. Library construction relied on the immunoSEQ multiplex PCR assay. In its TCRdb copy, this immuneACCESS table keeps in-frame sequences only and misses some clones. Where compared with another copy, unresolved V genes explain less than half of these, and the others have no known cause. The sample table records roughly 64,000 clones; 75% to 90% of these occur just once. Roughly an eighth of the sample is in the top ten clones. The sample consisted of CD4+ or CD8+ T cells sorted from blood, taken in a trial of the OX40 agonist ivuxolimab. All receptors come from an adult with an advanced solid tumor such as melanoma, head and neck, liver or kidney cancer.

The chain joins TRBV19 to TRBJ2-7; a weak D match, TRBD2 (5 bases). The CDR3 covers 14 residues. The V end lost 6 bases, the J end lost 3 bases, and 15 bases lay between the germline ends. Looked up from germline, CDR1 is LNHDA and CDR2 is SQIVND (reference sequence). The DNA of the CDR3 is TGTGCCAGTAGCCTCGACCTGGAGGACTACGAGCAGTACTTC. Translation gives CASSLDLEDYEQYF.

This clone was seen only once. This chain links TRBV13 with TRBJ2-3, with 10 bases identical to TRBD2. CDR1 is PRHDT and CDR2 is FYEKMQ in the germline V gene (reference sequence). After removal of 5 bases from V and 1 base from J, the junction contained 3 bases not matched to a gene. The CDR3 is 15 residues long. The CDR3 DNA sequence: TGTGCCAGCAGCCCTAGCGGGAGCCGCACAGATACGCAGTATTTT. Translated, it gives CASSPSGSRTDTQYF.

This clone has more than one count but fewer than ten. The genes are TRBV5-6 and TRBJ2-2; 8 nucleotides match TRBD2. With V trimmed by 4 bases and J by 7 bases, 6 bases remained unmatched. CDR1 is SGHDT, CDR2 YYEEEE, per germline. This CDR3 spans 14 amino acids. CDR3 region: CASSAGLGSGELFF. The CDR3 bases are TGTGCCAGCAGCGCGGGACTAGGGAGCGGGGAGCTGTTTTTT.

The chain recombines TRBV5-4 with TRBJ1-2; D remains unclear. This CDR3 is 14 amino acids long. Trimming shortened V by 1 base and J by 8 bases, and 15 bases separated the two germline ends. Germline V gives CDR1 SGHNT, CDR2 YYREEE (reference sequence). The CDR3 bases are TGTGCCAGCAGCTTGTGGTCGGCCCCGGGCGGCTACACCTTC. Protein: CASSLWSAPGGYTF.